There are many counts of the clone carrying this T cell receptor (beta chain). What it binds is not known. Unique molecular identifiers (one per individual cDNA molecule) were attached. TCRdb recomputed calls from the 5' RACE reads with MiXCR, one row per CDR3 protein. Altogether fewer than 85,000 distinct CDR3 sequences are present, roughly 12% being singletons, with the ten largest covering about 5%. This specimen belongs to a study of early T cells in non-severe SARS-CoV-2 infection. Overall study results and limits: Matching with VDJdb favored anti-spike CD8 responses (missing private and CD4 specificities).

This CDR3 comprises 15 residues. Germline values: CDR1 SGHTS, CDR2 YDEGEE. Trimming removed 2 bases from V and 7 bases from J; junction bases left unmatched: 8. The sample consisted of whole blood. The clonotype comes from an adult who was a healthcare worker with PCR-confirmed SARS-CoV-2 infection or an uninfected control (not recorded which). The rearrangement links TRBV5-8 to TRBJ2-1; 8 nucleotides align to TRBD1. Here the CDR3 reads CASSFRQGAWNEQFF. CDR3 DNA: TGTGCCAGCAGCTTTCGGCAGGGGGCTTGGAATGAGCAGTTCTTC.